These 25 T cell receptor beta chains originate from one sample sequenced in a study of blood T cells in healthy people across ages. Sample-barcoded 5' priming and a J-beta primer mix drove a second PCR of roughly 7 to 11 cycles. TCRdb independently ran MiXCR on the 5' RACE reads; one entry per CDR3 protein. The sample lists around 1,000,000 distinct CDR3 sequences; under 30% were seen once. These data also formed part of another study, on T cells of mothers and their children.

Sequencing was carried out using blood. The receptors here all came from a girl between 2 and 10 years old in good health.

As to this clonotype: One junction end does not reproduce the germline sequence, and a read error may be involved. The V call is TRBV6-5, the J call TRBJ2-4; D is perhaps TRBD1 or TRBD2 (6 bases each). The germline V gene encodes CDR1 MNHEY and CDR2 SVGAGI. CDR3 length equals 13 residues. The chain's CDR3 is CAGSSGAGNIQYF. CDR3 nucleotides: TGTGCCGGCAGTTCGGGGGCAGGAAACATTCAGTACTTC.

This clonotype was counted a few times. CDR3 sequence reads: CASSETGPNIYEQYF. CDR3 bases: TGTGCCAGCAGCGAAACCGGGCCCAACATCTACGAGCAGTACTTC. This sequence joins TRBV7-9 and TRBJ2-5; D is undetermined. The DNA end is a closer match to TRBJ2-7, so the J assignment may be wrong. This CDR3 is 15 amino acids long. Germline CDR1 reads SEHNR; CDR2 reads FQNEAQ (reference sequence).

The CDR3: CASSLGLAGKQYF. In DNA form, the CDR3 reads TGTGCCAGCAGCCTCGGACTAGCGGGAAAGCAGTATTTT. V usage is TRBV6-2 or TRBV6-3 and J usage is TRBJ2-3; 12 bases map to TRBD2. Trimming cost V 6 bases and J 11 bases; bases outside gene matches: 6. Germline CDR1 and CDR2: MNHEY and SVGEGT. The CDR3 is 13 amino acids.

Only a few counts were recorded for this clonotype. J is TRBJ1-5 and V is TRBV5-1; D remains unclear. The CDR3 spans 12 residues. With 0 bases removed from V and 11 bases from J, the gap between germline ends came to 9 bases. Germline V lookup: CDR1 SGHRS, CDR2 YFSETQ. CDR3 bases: TGCGCCAGCAGCTTGGATGGCGGGACCCAGCATTTT. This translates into CASSLDGGTQHF.

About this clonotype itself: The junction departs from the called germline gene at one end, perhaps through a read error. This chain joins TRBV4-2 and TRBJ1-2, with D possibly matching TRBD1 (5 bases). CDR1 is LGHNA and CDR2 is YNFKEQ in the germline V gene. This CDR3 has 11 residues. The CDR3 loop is CASSLLGAILF. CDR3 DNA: TGTGCCAGCAGCCTTCTAGGGGCCATTCTGTTC.

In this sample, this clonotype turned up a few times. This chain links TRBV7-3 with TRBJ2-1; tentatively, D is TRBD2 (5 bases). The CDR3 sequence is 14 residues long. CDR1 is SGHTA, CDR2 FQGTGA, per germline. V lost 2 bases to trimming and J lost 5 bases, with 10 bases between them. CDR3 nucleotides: TGTGCCAGCAGCTTAGCAGCGGAGCACAATGAGCAGTTCTTC. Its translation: CASSLAAEHNEQFF.

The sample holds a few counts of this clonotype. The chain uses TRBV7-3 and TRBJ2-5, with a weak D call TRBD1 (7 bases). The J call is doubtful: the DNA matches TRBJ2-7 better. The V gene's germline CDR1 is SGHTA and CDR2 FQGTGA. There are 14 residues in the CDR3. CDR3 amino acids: CASSVTGEAYEQYF. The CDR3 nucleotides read TGTGCCAGCAGCGTTACAGGGGAGGCCTACGAGCAGTACTTC.

The DNA of the CDR3 is TGCAGCGTTATCAAAGGGGAGACCCAGTACTTC. Amino acids: CSVIKGETQYF. The chain has TRBV29-1 and TRBJ2-5; D is uncertain. The CDR3 is 11 residues long. V lost 5 bases, J lost 5 bases, and 9 bases lay in between. In germline, CDR1 is SQVTM, CDR2 ANQGSEA.

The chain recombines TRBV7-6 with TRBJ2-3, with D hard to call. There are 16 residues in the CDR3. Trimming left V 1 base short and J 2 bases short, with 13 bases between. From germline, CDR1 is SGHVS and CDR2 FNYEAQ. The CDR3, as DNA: TGTGCCAGCAGCTTAGAATCCACTACGTACACAGATACGCAGTATTTT. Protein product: CASSLESTTYTDTQYF.

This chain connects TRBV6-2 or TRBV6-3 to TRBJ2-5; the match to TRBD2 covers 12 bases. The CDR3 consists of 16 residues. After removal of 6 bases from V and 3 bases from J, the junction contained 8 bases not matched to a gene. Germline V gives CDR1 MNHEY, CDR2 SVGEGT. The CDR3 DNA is TGTGCCAGCAGCCAGACCCTAGCGGGGGGGGAAGAGACCCAGTACTTC. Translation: CASSQTLAGGEETQYF.

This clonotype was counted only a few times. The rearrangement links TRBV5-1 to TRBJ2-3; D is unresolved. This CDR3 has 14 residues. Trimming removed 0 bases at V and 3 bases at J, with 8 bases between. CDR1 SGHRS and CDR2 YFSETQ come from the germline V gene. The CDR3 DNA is TGCGCCAGCAGCTTGGTACAGTCTACAGATACGCAGTATTTT. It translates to CASSLVQSTDTQYF.

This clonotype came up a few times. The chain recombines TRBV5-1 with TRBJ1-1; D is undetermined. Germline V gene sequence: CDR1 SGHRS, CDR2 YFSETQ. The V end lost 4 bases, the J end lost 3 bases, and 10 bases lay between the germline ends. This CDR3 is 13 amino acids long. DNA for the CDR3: TGCGCCAGCAGCCCCGACCCAGACACTGAAGCTTTCTTT. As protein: CASSPDPDTEAFF.

CDR3 bases: TGTGCCAGCAGCTTAGTTTTTTACGGAGACAGCTCCTACGAGCAGTACTTC. Amino acids: CASSLVFYGDSSYEQYF. V and J are TRBV7-8 and TRBJ2-7; tentatively, D is TRBD1 (5 bases). Germline CDR1 is SGHVS and CDR2 is FQNEAQ. V lost 1 base to trimming and J lost 0 bases, with 16 bases between them. This CDR3 is built from 17 residues.

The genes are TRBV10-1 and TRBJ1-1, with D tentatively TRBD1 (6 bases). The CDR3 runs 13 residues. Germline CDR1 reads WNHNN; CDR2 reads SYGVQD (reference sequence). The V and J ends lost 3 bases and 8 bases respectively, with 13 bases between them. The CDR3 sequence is CASSEFSGTEAFF. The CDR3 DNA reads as TGCGCCAGCAGTGAATTTTCCGGGACAGAAGCTTTCTTT.

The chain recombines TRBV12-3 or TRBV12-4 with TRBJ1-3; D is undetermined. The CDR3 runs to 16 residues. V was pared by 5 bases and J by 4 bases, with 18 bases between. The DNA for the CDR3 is TGTGCCAGCAGTACAAGTCTGGGGATCGGCGGAAACACCATATATTTT. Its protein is CASSTSLGIGGNTIYF.

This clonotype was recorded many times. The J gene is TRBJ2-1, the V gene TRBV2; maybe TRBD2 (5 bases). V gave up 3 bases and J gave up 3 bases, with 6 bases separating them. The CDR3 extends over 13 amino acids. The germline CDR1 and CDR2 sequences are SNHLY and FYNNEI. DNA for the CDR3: TGTGCCAGCAGTGAGGGAGACTACAATGAGCAGTTCTTC. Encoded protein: CASSEGDYNEQFF.

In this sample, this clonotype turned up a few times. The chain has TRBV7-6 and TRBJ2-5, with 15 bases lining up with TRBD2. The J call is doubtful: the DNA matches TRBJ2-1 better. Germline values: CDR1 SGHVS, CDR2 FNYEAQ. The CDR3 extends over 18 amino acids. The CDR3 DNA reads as TGTGCCAGCAGCGGACGCGGACTAGCGGGAGGGCCTGTATATGAGCAGTTCTTC. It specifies CASSGRGLAGGPVYEQFF.

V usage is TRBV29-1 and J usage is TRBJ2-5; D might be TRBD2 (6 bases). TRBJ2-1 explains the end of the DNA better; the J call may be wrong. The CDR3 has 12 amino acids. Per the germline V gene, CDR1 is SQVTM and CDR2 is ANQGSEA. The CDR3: CSVPFGAGEQFF. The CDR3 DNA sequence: TGCAGCGTTCCCTTTGGGGCGGGGGAGCAGTTCTTC.

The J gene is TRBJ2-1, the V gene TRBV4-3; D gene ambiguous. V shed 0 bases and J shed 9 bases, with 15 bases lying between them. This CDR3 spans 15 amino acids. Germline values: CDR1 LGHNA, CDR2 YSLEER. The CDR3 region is CASSQDDGGTFEQFF. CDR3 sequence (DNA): TGCGCCAGCAGCCAAGATGACGGCGGTACCTTTGAGCAGTTCTTC.

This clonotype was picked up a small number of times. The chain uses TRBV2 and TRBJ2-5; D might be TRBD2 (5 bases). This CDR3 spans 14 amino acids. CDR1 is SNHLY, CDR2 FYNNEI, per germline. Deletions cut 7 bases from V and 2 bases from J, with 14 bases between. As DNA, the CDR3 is TGTGCCAGCATAAGCGGACGAGGGCAAGAGACCCAGTACTTC. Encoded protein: CASISGRGQETQYF.

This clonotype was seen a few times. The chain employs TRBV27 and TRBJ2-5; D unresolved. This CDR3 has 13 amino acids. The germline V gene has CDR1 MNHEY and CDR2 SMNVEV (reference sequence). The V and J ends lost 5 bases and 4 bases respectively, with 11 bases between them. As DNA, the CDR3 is TGTGCCAGCAGTAGAGATTTCGCAGAGACCCAGTACTTC. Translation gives CASSRDFAETQYF.

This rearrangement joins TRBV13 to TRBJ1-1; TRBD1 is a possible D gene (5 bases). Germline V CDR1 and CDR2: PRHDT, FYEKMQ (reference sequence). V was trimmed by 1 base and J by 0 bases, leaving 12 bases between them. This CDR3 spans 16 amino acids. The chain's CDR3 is CASSLEGNGVNTEAFF. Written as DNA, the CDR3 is TGTGCCAGCAGCTTAGAGGGGAATGGGGTGAACACTGAAGCTTTCTTT.

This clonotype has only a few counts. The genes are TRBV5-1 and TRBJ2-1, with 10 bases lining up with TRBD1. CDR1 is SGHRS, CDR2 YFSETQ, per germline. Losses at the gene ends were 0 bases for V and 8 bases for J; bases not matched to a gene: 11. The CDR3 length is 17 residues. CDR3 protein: CASSLETGGQGRYEQFF. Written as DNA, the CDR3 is TGCGCCAGCAGCTTGGAGACCGGGGGACAGGGGCGCTATGAGCAGTTCTTC.

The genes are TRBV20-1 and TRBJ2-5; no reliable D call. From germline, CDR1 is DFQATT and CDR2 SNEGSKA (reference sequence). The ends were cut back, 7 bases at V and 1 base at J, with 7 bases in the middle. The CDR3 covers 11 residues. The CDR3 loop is CSGVFQETQYF. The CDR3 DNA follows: TGCAGTGGGGTGTTCCAAGAGACCCAGTACTTC.

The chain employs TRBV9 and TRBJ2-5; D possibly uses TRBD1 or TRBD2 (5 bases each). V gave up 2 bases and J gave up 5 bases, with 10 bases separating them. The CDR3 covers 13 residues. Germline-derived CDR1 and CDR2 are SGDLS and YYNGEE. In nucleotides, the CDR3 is TGTGCCAGCAGCGTCCGGGGCTGGGAGACCCAGTACTTC. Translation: CASSVRGWETQYF.